This T cell receptor beta chain came from a study of T-cell reconstitution after alpha-beta-depleted transplantation in children. General study findings and limits: T-cell counts and diversity were attributed mostly to newly produced T cells one year after transplant. By about two months after transplant, alpha-beta T cells reportedly arose from several hundred graft clones that had expanded. The study traced high day-60 TCRbeta diversity in some patients to surviving recipient T cells and thymic progenitors.

Germline CDR1 reads SGHRS; CDR2 reads YFSETQ. V was shortened by 3 bases and J by 5 bases, with 11 bases between the two germline ends. There are 14 residues in the CDR3. A note on this clonotype: Its target is unknown.

The TCRbeta library incorporated unique molecular identifiers. TCRdb re-called the PCR reads through MiXCR, storing one row per CDR3 protein. The profile shows approximately 190,000 distinct CDR3 sequences, around 9.2% of them singletons. This receptor was obtained from a male patient aged 2 to 9 who had a stem cell transplant for acute myeloid leukemia, so the T cells may come from the graft donor. The V gene is TRBV5-1, the J gene TRBJ2-2, with D possibly matching TRBD2 (5 bases). The material was PBMCs, mostly from graft donor cells, obtained 360 days after TCRalphabeta/CD19-depleted stem cell transplant. The CDR3 loop is CASSYSGGTGELFF. CDR3 nucleotides: TGCGCCAGCAGCTATTCTGGCGGGACCGGGGAGCTGTTTTTT.